The 31 T cell receptor beta chains given below trace back to one sample, sequenced in a study of shared clonotypes between healthy human individuals (dated by TCRdb to the early 2020s). Receptor libraries were prepared by the immunoSEQ multiplex PCR assay. TCRdb mirrors the immuneACCESS table, restricted to in-frame sequences. Some clones are absent from its copies; in checked studies, under half trace to an unresolved V gene, and the reason for the others is unknown. The sample yields over a million clones; over 95% were counted once. Approximately 1% of the sample belongs to the ten largest clones. Sequencing was done on a sample of naive CD4+ T cells sorted from blood. The cell subset or site label, read with the paper, signifies: CD45RA+ positively selected. Receptors were obtained from a man aged 30-40 years in good health.

The rearrangement uses TRBV5-6 and TRBJ2-1; 15 bases are a match to TRBD2. The V gene's germline CDR1 is SGHDT and CDR2 YYEEEE. V shed 6 bases, J shed 7 bases, and the junction held 17 bases outside the gene matches. There are 19 residues in the CDR3. The CDR3 is CASTSAGLAGGPSGNEQFF. The CDR3 bases are TGTGCCAGCACCTCCGCCGGACTAGCGGGAGGGCCCTCGGGGAATGAGCAGTTCTTC.

This chain joins TRBV7-3 and TRBJ2-1, with 7 bases fitting TRBD1. The V segment lost 8 bases and the J segment 2 bases; nucleotides outside the gene matches: 3. Germline CDR1 reads SGHTA; CDR2 reads FQGTGA. This CDR3 has 13 residues. The chain's CDR3 is CASQGGAYNEQFF. CDR3 DNA: TGTGCCAGCCAAGGGGGCGCCTACAATGAGCAGTTCTTC.

The chain carries TRBV15 and TRBJ2-6; tentatively, D is TRBD2 (5 bases). Trimming left V 0 bases short and J 3 bases short, with 15 bases between. This CDR3 is 18 amino acids long. CDR1 is LNHNV, CDR2 YYDKDF, per germline (reference sequence). CDR3 region: CATSRDPARGNGANVLTF. The DNA of the CDR3 is TGTGCCACCAGCAGAGATCCGGCCCGGGGAAATGGGGCCAACGTCCTGACTTTC.

This rearrangement joins TRBV28 to TRBJ1-1; D is perhaps TRBD1 (5 bases). Germline CDR1 is MDHEN and CDR2 is SYDVKM. V dropped 10 bases and J dropped 0 bases, with 15 bases sitting between them. The CDR3 has 14 amino acids. CDR3 in DNA: TGTGCCACCGGCATGGGGGGTATGAACACTGAAGCTTTCTTT. Protein sequence: CATGMGGMNTEAFF. The whole variable domain, filled in from reference TRBV28 and TRBJ1-1, reads DVKVTQSSRYLVKRTGEKVFLECVQDMDHENMFWYRQDPGLGLRLIYFSYDVKMKEKGDIPEGYSVSREKKERFSLILESASTNQTSMYLCATGMGGMNTEAFFGQGTRLTVV.

The rearrangement links TRBV10-2 to TRBJ1-4; D is ambiguous. Germline lookup yields CDR1 WSHSY and CDR2 SAAADI. The CDR3 contains 14 residues. Trimming shortened V by 6 bases and J by 8 bases, and 16 bases separated the two germline ends. Here the CDR3 DNA reads TGCGCCAGCAGAAAGGACGTCTTAGGGGAAAAACTGTTTTTT. It specifies CASRKDVLGEKLFF.

This clone was counted a few times. Other DNA sequences in this specimen translate into the identical CDR3. The chain is built from TRBV7-2 and TRBJ2-3; no firm D call. CDR3 length: 11 amino acids. V was clipped by 4 bases and J by 2 bases, with 1 base between them. Germline CDR1 is SGHTA and CDR2 is FQGNSA. Here the CDR3 DNA reads TGTGCCAGCAGCTACACAGATACGCAGTATTTT. It specifies CASSYTDTQYF.

This chain uses TRBV18 with TRBJ1-4; the match to TRBD1 covers 7 bases. The CDR3 runs 15 residues. The germline CDR1 and CDR2 sequences are KGHSH and LQKENI. V shed 6 bases, J shed 8 bases, and the junction held 12 bases outside the gene matches. The CDR3 loop is CASSRGDSPEEKLFF. Written as DNA, the CDR3 is TGTGCCAGCTCGCGCGGGGACAGCCCGGAGGAAAAACTGTTTTTT.

The table lists this clone with a count of one. V gene TRBV5-1 combines with J gene TRBJ1-1; D may be TRBD1 (6 bases). Germline V lookup: CDR1 SGHRS, CDR2 YFSETQ. V was clipped by 2 bases and J by 0 bases, with 11 bases between them. CDR3 length: 15 amino acids. The CDR3 reads CASSFSGHLNTEAFF. The CDR3 DNA is TGCGCCAGCAGCTTTTCGGGACACCTGAACACTGAAGCTTTCTTT.

A remark on this clone: Other DNA variants within this sample encode the same CDR3. This chain links TRBV7-9 with TRBJ2-7; TRBD2 matches 14 bases. The germline V gene has CDR1 SEHNR and CDR2 FQNEAQ (reference sequence). Unmatched junction bases numbered 6, after V lost 5 bases and J lost 0 bases. CDR3 size: 17 residues. In nucleotides, the CDR3 is TGTGCCAGCAGCCGCGGACTAGCGGGAGGATCCTCCTACGAGCAGTACTTC. The encoded protein is CASSRGLAGGSSYEQYF.

The V call is TRBV5-1, the J call TRBJ2-1; 8 bases are a match to TRBD1. V was clipped by 4 bases and J by 5 bases; unmatched bases: 8. The germline V gene has CDR1 SGHRS and CDR2 YFSETQ. The CDR3 has 15 amino acids. CDR3 loop: CASSQMTGADNEQFF. For the CDR3, the DNA is TGCGCCAGCAGCCAGATGACAGGGGCCGACAATGAGCAGTTCTTC.

The rearrangement uses TRBV27 and TRBJ2-3, with D possibly TRBD1 on 6 matching bases. The CDR3 runs to 13 residues. Germline V gene sequence: CDR1 MNHEY, CDR2 SMNVEV (reference sequence). V was clipped by 5 bases and J by 8 bases, with 14 bases between them. The CDR3, as DNA: TGTGCCAGCAGTCCCAGGGGAGTCGGTACGCAGTATTTT. Its translation is CASSPRGVGTQYF.

The chain is built from TRBV5-1 and TRBJ2-2; 7 bases match TRBD1. Trimming took 5 bases from V and 0 from J; bases not matched to a gene: 7. Germline V gene lookup returns CDR1 SGHRS and CDR2 YFSETQ. The CDR3 has 16 residues. CDR3 amino acids: CASSPLTGPNTGELFF. DNA for the CDR3: TGCGCCAGCAGTCCACTGACAGGGCCGAACACCGGGGAGCTGTTTTTT.

This chain uses TRBV5-5 with TRBJ2-7; TRBD2 agrees at 12 bases. This CDR3 has 17 residues. Trimming removed 2 bases from V and 0 bases from J; junction bases left unmatched: 6. CDR1 and CDR2 from the germline V gene are SGHKS and YYEKEE (reference sequence). CDR3 DNA: TGTGCCAGCAGCTTCCGACTAGCGGGAGCCCTCTCCTACGAGCAGTACTTC. Translation gives CASSFRLAGALSYEQYF.

This chain connects TRBV27 to TRBJ2-3; D call uncertain. The CDR3 is 14 amino acids. Deletions cut 8 bases from V and 4 bases from J, with 16 bases between. Germline assignment: CDR1 MNHEY and CDR2 SMNVEV (reference sequence). This CDR3 reads CASSPVQKADTQYF. CDR3 DNA sequence: TGTGCCAGCTCGCCTGTCCAGAAGGCAGATACGCAGTATTTT.

J is TRBJ2-7 and V is TRBV5-1, with a weak D call TRBD2 (6 bases). The germline V gene encodes CDR1 SGHRS and CDR2 YFSETQ. V was clipped by 3 bases and J by 2 bases, with 30 bases between them. The length of the CDR3 is 20 residues. This CDR3 reads CASSSTTKQSLAFTTYEQYF. CDR3 coding DNA: TGCGCCAGCAGCTCCACCACAAAACAATCCCTAGCGTTCACGACCTACGAGCAGTACTTC.

DNA of the CDR3: TGCAGCGGAAAGGTGGGGGAGACCCAGTACTTC. Residues: CSGKVGETQYF. V usage is TRBV29-1 and J usage is TRBJ2-5; D not certain. With 7 bases removed from V and 5 bases from J, the gap between germline ends came to 11 bases. The CDR3 runs to 11 residues. Germline CDR1 reads SQVTM; CDR2 reads ANQGSEA.

This clone has a single count. This sample also contains other DNA sequences that code for the same CDR3. This chain links TRBV9 with TRBJ2-5; a possible D gene is TRBD1 (6 bases). The CDR3 totals 12 residues. Trimming took off 4 bases at V and 5 bases at J, with 9 bases between the two ends. From germline, CDR1 is SGDLS and CDR2 YYNGEE. Here the CDR3 DNA reads TGTGCCAGCAGCCCTAGGGGGGAGACCCAGTACTTC. As protein: CASSPRGETQYF.

The V gene is TRBV7-2, the J gene TRBJ2-3, with D perhaps matching TRBD1 (6 bases). V shed 7 bases and J shed 2 bases, with 19 bases lying between them. CDR3 length equals 16 residues. Germline CDR1 and CDR2: SGHTA and FQGNSA. CDR3: CASTRGGRGYTDTQYF. CDR3 coding DNA: TGTGCCAGCACCCGGGGTGGCAGGGGCTACACAGATACGCAGTATTTT.

The CDR3 loop is CASPGLAQRPPHDNEQFF. In nucleotides, the CDR3 is TGCGCCAGCCCAGGACTAGCCCAGCGGCCGCCCCATGACAATGAGCAGTTCTTC. This chain connects TRBV23-1 to TRBJ2-1; 8 bases are a match to TRBD2. TRBV23-1 is an open reading frame, and its role is uncertain. The CDR3 is made up of 18 amino acids. Trimming removed 8 bases from V and 5 bases from J; junction bases left unmatched: 20.

J is TRBJ1-3 and V is TRBV6-5; possible D gene TRBD1, 6 bases. CDR3 length: 15 amino acids. The germline gives CDR1 MNHEY, CDR2 SVGAGI. The V end lost 2 bases, the J end lost 10 bases, and 18 bases lay between the germline ends. As DNA, the CDR3 is TGTGCCAGCAGTTACAGCGTCCCTGGAAGGGGGACCATATATTTT. Translating it yields CASSYSVPGRGTIYF.

The chain joins TRBV29-1 to TRBJ2-7, with D possibly being TRBD2 (7 bases). The CDR3 spans 15 residues. V was cut by 3 bases and J by 5 bases, with 20 bases left in between. Germline V lookup: CDR1 SQVTM, CDR2 ANQGSEA. The CDR3 coding sequence is TGCAGCGTTGATGCTGGTCGGGGGGCGCGGGACGAGCAGTACTTC. It specifies CSVDAGRGARDEQYF.

This sequence joins TRBV25-1 and TRBJ2-7; D could derive from TRBD1 or TRBD2 (5 bases each). In germline, CDR1 is MGHDK, CDR2 SYGVNS. This CDR3 has 16 residues. The ends were cut back, 4 bases at V and 2 bases at J, with 18 bases in the middle. This CDR3 is CASSAPGDDSAYEQYF. The CDR3 DNA follows: TGTGCCAGCAGTGCTCCCGGGGATGACAGCGCCTACGAGCAGTACTTC.

This chain uses TRBV5-4 with TRBJ2-3; 9 bases map to TRBD1. The CDR3 has 16 residues. Germline V gene lookup returns CDR1 SGHNT and CDR2 YYREEE (reference sequence). Trimming at V came to 5 bases and at J to 0 bases, leaving 7 bases not matched to a gene. The CDR3 reads CASRLRTGASTDTQYF. The CDR3 DNA is TGTGCCAGCAGACTCCGGACAGGGGCTAGCACAGATACGCAGTATTTT.

The chain combines TRBV6-6 with TRBJ2-1; 9 bases align to TRBD2. Germline CDR1 MNHNY, CDR2 SVGAGI (reference sequence). V lost 3 bases to trimming and J lost 3 bases; unmatched junction nucleotides: 6. The CDR3 is 16 amino acids. CDR3 in DNA: TGTGCCAGCAGTTATACCCCGACTAGCGGCTACAATGAGCAGTTCTTC. It yields the protein CASSYTPTSGYNEQFF.

The chain uses TRBV29-1 and TRBJ2-1; D unresolved. V was clipped by 6 bases and J by 7 bases, with 13 bases between them. From germline, CDR1 is SQVTM and CDR2 ANQGSEA. The CDR3 runs to 12 residues. The CDR3 loop is CSVLRVGNEQFF. In DNA form, the CDR3 reads TGCAGCGTCCTCCGGGTGGGAAATGAGCAGTTCTTC.

The gene calls are TRBV5-6 and TRBJ2-2, with a possible D match to TRBD1 (5 bases). CDR3 size: 14 residues. Per the germline V gene, CDR1 is SGHDT and CDR2 is YYEEEE. The V end lost 0 bases, the J end lost 4 bases, and 7 bases lay between the germline ends. The CDR3 here is CASSLGQFTGELFF. The CDR3 DNA is TGTGCCAGCAGCTTGGGACAGTTCACCGGGGAGCTGTTTTTT.

In this sample, this clone turned up once. The chain has TRBV25-1 and TRBJ1-1; 7 nucleotides match TRBD1. Looked up from germline, CDR1 is MGHDK and CDR2 is SYGVNS. The CDR3 extends over 15 amino acids. V trimming: 2 bases; J trimming: 4 bases; junction bases outside the gene matches: 7. CDR3: CASSEVVTGSTEAFF. The CDR3 nucleotides read TGTGCCAGCAGTGAAGTGGTGACAGGGTCCACTGAAGCTTTCTTT.

The chain combines TRBV5-1 with TRBJ2-3; D remains unclear. With 4 bases removed from V and 1 base from J, the gap between germline ends came to 7 bases. From germline, CDR1 is SGHRS and CDR2 YFSETQ. The CDR3 is 13 residues long. This CDR3 reads CASSESRTDTQYF. For the CDR3, the DNA is TGCGCCAGCAGCGAATCACGCACAGATACGCAGTATTTT.

The CDR3 DNA sequence: TGCGCCAGCGCTAGCGGGAGGAGCACAGATACGCAGTATTTT. As protein: CASASGRSTDTQYF. The V gene is TRBV5-1, the J gene TRBJ2-3; 11 bases agree with TRBD2. Germline V gene lookup returns CDR1 SGHRS and CDR2 YFSETQ. The CDR3 totals 14 residues. The V and J ends lost 7 bases and 0 bases, in that order; junction bases with no gene match: 1.

The CDR3 region has the DNA TGTGCCAGCAGCTTAATAACGACAGGGGCCGCCAAAGAGACCCAGTACTTC. Protein sequence: CASSLITTGAAKETQYF. The V gene is TRBV7-9, the J gene TRBJ2-5; 8 bases fit TRBD1. J lost 3 bases, V lost 2 bases, and 11 bases had no gene match. Germline-derived CDR1 and CDR2 are SEHNR and FQNEAQ (reference sequence). The CDR3 runs to 17 residues.

The rearrangement joins TRBV13 to TRBJ2-7, with a tentative D call TRBD2 (6 bases). The CDR3 covers 14 residues. V was cut by 0 bases and J by 3 bases, with 9 bases left in between. The V gene's germline CDR1 is PRHDT and CDR2 FYEKMQ (reference sequence). CDR3 amino acids: CASSLGRTNYEQYF. The CDR3 bases are TGTGCCAGCAGCTTAGGCCGGACTAACTACGAGCAGTACTTC.